These 6 T cell receptor beta chains were all obtained from the same sample, sequenced in a study of shared clonotypes between healthy human individuals. Profiling relied on immunoSEQ multiplex PCR, and the TCRdb table lists in-frame clones only, not all of them. The sample holds about 690,000 clones, 90% seen once. Sequenced: memory CD8+ T cells from PBMCs. Subset noted: CD45RO+ cells pooled with CCR7-negative TemRA cells. These receptors all come from a young man in good health. Some clones in this sample may be carry-over from other donors' samples.

The V call is TRBV11-2, the J call TRBJ2-7; 7 bases fit TRBD1. The CDR3 consists of 16 residues. Germline V gene lookup returns CDR1 SGHAT and CDR2 FQNNGV. V dropped 0 bases and J dropped 3; count of bases not matched to a gene: 8. Here the CDR3 DNA reads TGTGCCAGCAGCTTAGACTTAAGAGGGGGCAACTACGAGCAGTACTTC. Encoded protein: CASSLDLRGGNYEQYF.

The chain has TRBV28 and TRBJ2-1, with D possibly TRBD1 on 7 matching bases. The CDR3 sequence is 15 residues long. Germline loops: CDR1 MDHEN, CDR2 SYDVKM. V was shortened by 3 bases and J by 15 bases, with 24 bases between the two germline ends. The CDR3 loop reads CASSFSPRGEQGPFF. In nucleotides, the CDR3 is TGTGCCAGCAGTTTCTCCCCCAGGGGGGAACAGGGACCGTTCTTC.

The chain uses TRBV4-3 and TRBJ1-5; weak D call: TRBD1 (6 bases). The ends were cut back, 2 bases at V and 6 bases at J, with 14 bases in the middle. CDR3 length: 15 residues. Germline CDR1 is LGHNA and CDR2 is YSLEER. The CDR3 sequence is CASSQSRGSGQPQHF. For the CDR3, the DNA is TGCGCCAGCAGCCAAAGTAGGGGGTCGGGTCAGCCCCAGCATTTT.

Of note for this clone: In the same sample, other DNA sequences code for this CDR3. The rearrangement uses TRBV6-5 and TRBJ2-7; TRBD2 matches 7 bases. Trimming took 2 bases from V and 4 from J; bases not matched to a gene: 2. The length of the CDR3 is 13 residues. Germline lookup yields CDR1 MNHEY and CDR2 SVGAGI. The CDR3 DNA follows: TGTGCCAGCAGTTACGCTAGCGGATACGAGCAGTACTTC. The encoded protein is CASSYASGYEQYF.

The chain has TRBV14 and TRBJ2-1; the D gene could be TRBD1 or TRBD2 (5 bases each). Trimming pared 4 bases from V and 2 bases from J, leaving 15 bases between. The CDR3 sequence is 16 residues long. Per the germline V gene, CDR1 is SGHDN and CDR2 is FVKESK. The CDR3 region is CASSRGDYPTYNEQFF. The CDR3 nucleotides read TGTGCCAGCAGCCGGGGCGACTACCCCACCTACAATGAGCAGTTCTTC.

This clone was detected once. The rearrangement links TRBV21-1 to TRBJ2-2; the table's D gene call, TRBD2, was not cross checked with the DNA. TRBV21-1 is a pseudogene segment. The CDR3 totals 16 residues. The CDR3 region has the DNA TGTGCCAGGCTCCGGGGTGAGAGGGAAGGCACCGGGGAGCTGTTTTTT. Translation: CARLRGEREGTGELFF.